Shown below are 21 T cell receptor beta chains from a single sample sequenced in a study of T cell changes during pregnancy in multiple sclerosis. Some clones are missing from TCRdb's copy, which holds only in-frame ones; the method was immunoSEQ multiplex PCR. The sample lists tens of thousands of clones; about 87% were seen once. The sample was CD4+ T cells from peripheral blood mononuclear cells, taken before pregnancy. These receptors were collected from a female donor with multiple sclerosis, enrolled in a pregnancy study.

This chain uses TRBV11-2 with TRBJ2-3, with 7 bases fitting TRBD2. The CDR3 sequence is 16 residues long. The V gene's germline CDR1 is SGHAT and CDR2 FQNNGV. After removal of 4 bases from V and 2 bases from J, the junction contained 9 bases not matched to a gene. Here the CDR3 reads CASSSPSGGFTDTQYF. The CDR3 bases are TGTGCCAGCAGCTCCCCCTCCGGGGGGTTCACAGATACGCAGTATTTT. The entire variable domain, with the rest obtained from reference TRBV11-2 and TRBJ2-3, is as follows: EAGVAQSPRYKIIEKRQSVAFWCNPISGHATLYWYQQILGQGPKLLIQFQNNGVVDDSQLPKDRFSAERLKGVDSTLKIQPAKLEDSAVYLCASSSPSGGFTDTQYFGPGTRLTVL.

J is TRBJ1-5 and V is TRBV2; D is unclear. From germline, CDR1 is SNHLY and CDR2 FYNNEI. The CDR3 spans 14 residues. Trimming took off 1 base at V and 4 bases at J, with 8 bases between the two ends. CDR3 protein: CASSEERVNQPQHF. In nucleotides, the CDR3 is TGTGCCAGCAGTGAAGAGCGGGTTAATCAGCCCCAGCATTTT.

V gene TRBV7-2 combines with J gene TRBJ1-2, with 8 bases that match TRBD1. V lost 6 bases and J lost 8; bases outside the gene matches: 11. Looked up from germline, CDR1 is SGHTA and CDR2 is FQGNSA. The CDR3 spans 14 residues. This CDR3 is CASSSTTGAGGYTF. The CDR3, as DNA: TGTGCCAGCAGTTCTACGACAGGGGCGGGCGGCTACACCTTC.

The genes are TRBV5-1 and TRBJ2-2, with TRBD1 matching over 8 bases. The germline V gene encodes CDR1 SGHRS and CDR2 YFSETQ. CDR3 length: 16 residues. Trimming cost V 2 bases and J 0 bases; bases outside gene matches: 3. The CDR3 spells CASSFTGGTNTGELFF. The DNA for the CDR3 is TGCGCCAGCAGCTTTACAGGGGGGACGAACACCGGGGAGCTGTTTTTT. The variable domain in full, with the rest retrieved from reference TRBV5-1 and TRBJ2-2, is KAGVTQTPRYLIKTRGQQVTLSCSPISGHRSVSWYQQTPGQGLQFLFEYFSETQRNKGNFPGRFSGRQFSNSRSEMNVSTLELGDSALYLCASSFTGGTNTGELFFGEGSRLTVL.

This chain links TRBV5-4 with TRBJ2-2, with 7 bases identical to TRBD1. Trimming took 4 bases from V and 3 from J; bases not matched to a gene: 6. CDR3 size: 15 residues. The germline V gene has CDR1 SGHNT and CDR2 YYREEE (reference sequence). As DNA, the CDR3 is TGTGCCAGCAGCCCCGGACAGGATCACACCGGGGAGCTGTTTTTT. This codes for CASSPGQDHTGELFF.

This rearrangement joins TRBV10-2 to TRBJ1-6; D uncertain. Germline CDR1 WSHSY, CDR2 SAAADI. This CDR3 is built from 13 residues. Trimming removed 6 bases from V and 9 bases from J, with 12 bases in between. CDR3 nucleotides: TGCGCCAGCAGGAGACACCATAGTTCACCCCTCCACTTT. Amino acid sequence: CASRRHHSSPLHF.

The V and J genes are TRBV4-3 and TRBJ1-6; D is ambiguous. This CDR3 comprises 13 residues. The V end lost 0 bases, the J end lost 9 bases, and 6 bases lay between the germline ends. Germline values: CDR1 LGHNA, CDR2 YSLEER. The DNA of the CDR3 is TGCGCCAGCAGCCAAGATCAGTCTTCACCCCTCCACTTT. This sequence encodes CASSQDQSSPLHF.

The chain carries TRBV6-8 and TRBJ1-1; D might be TRBD1 (6 bases). This CDR3 is built from 14 residues. Germline V gives CDR1 MNHGY, CDR2 SAAAGT. The CDR3 region is CAPIPTGLDTEAFF. The CDR3 nucleotides are TGTGCTCCAATCCCTACAGGGTTGGACACTGAAGCTTTCTTT.

V gene TRBV6-5 combines with J gene TRBJ1-1, with 7 bases identical to TRBD1. The CDR3 is 12 residues long. CDR1 is MNHEY and CDR2 is SVGAGI in the germline V gene. Losses at the gene ends were 10 bases for V and 4 bases for J; bases not matched to a gene: 6. CDR3 nucleotides: TGTGCCACCACAGGGGTGGGCACTGAAGCTTTCTTT. Its translation is CATTGVGTEAFF.

The gene calls are TRBV5-3 and TRBJ2-5; 8 positions agree with TRBD1. Being an ORF, TRBV5-3 has a function that is uncertain. The CDR3 covers 16 residues. V lost 4 bases to trimming and J lost 1 base; unmatched junction nucleotides: 9. CDR3 in DNA: TGTGCCAGAAGCCCTCGGCCAGACAGGGGCCAAGAGACCCAGTACTTC. It specifies CARSPRPDRGQETQYF.

The chain couples TRBV18 to TRBJ2-2; D is unclear. The V end was cut by 2 bases, the J end by 0 bases, with 10 bases between. CDR3 length equals 16 residues. The V gene's germline CDR1 is KGHSH and CDR2 LQKENI. The CDR3 spells CASSPVGPPNTGELFF. CDR3 sequence (DNA): TGTGCCAGCTCACCAGTTGGGCCTCCGAACACCGGGGAGCTGTTTTTT.

V gene TRBV25-1 combines with J gene TRBJ2-7, with a tentative D call TRBD2 (6 bases). The CDR3 loop spans 13 amino acids. Between the trimmed V and J ends, which lost 4 bases and 3 bases, there was a span of 10 bases. CDR1 MGHDK and CDR2 SYGVNS come from the germline V gene. The CDR3 DNA reads as TGTGCCAGCAGTGCCAAGGGACTCTACGAGCAGTACTTC. Amino acids: CASSAKGLYEQYF.

The J gene is TRBJ1-3, the V gene TRBV30, with D unclear. CDR1 is GTSNPN and CDR2 is SVGIG in the germline V gene (reference sequence). The CDR3 totals 12 residues. V shed 5 bases and J shed 8 bases, with 13 bases lying between them. CDR3 loop: CAWAQAGDTIYF. As DNA, the CDR3 is TGTGCCTGGGCCCAAGCGGGAGACACCATATATTTT.

V and J are TRBV9 and TRBJ2-3; D perhaps matches TRBD1 (5 bases). V was shortened by 0 bases and J by 4 bases, with 12 bases between the two germline ends. Germline values: CDR1 SGDLS, CDR2 YYNGEE. The CDR3 has 15 residues. CDR3 coding DNA: TGTGCCAGCAGCGTAGGGGGCAGGATTTCAGATACGCAGTATTTT. It yields the protein CASSVGGRISDTQYF.

J is TRBJ2-3 and V is TRBV9, with 7 bases that match TRBD2. There are 15 residues in the CDR3. Germline trimming cut 5 bases from V and 2 bases from J; bases unmatched to any gene: 8. Germline CDR1 reads SGDLS; CDR2 reads YYNGEE. CDR3 region: CASSPRLANTDTQYF. The DNA for the CDR3 is TGTGCCAGCAGTCCCCGACTAGCCAACACAGATACGCAGTATTTT.

In its sample, this clone was seen once. The gene calls are TRBV25-1 and TRBJ2-6; TRBD1 matches at 8 bases. In germline, CDR1 is MGHDK, CDR2 SYGVNS. J lost 0 bases, V lost 5 bases, and 3 bases had no gene match. The length of the CDR3 is 16 residues. For the CDR3, the DNA is TGTGCCAGCAGTCACAGGGGGTTCTCTGGGGCCAACGTCCTGACTTTC. Its translation is CASSHRGFSGANVLTF.

The CDR3 loop is CASSQERATPHYGYTF. The CDR3 DNA is TGTGCCAGCAGCCAAGAGAGGGCAACCCCCCACTATGGCTACACCTTC. The genes are TRBV4-2 and TRBJ1-2; D gene uncertain. CDR1 and CDR2 (germline): LGHNA, YNFKEQ. Between the trimmed V and J ends, which lost 0 bases and 3 bases, there was a span of 14 bases. The CDR3 spans 16 residues.

V gene TRBV11-2 combines with J gene TRBJ1-2, with 7 positions matching TRBD1. V lost 0 bases to trimming and J lost 7 bases; unmatched junction nucleotides: 5. Germline-derived CDR1 and CDR2 are SGHAT and FQNNGV. The CDR3 contains 14 residues. The CDR3 DNA sequence: TGTGCCAGCAGCTTAGAAACCACAGGGGCTGGCTACACCTTC. The encoded protein is CASSLETTGAGYTF.

This chain connects TRBV30 to TRBJ1-1; D perhaps matches TRBD1 (6 bases). There are 13 residues in the CDR3. The ends were cut back, 2 bases at V and 10 bases at J, with 17 bases in the middle. Per germline, CDR1 GTSNPN and CDR2 SVGIG (reference sequence). CDR3 nucleotides: TGTGCCTGGAGTTTCACAGGGCTTCAGAGAGCTTTCTTT. This codes for CAWSFTGLQRAFF.

The chain's CDR3 is CASSFGLATYNEQFF. The CDR3 region has the DNA TGTGCCAGCAGCTTCGGACTAGCGACCTACAATGAGCAGTTCTTC. The chain links TRBV5-6 to TRBJ2-1; 9 nucleotides align to TRBD2. CDR1 is SGHDT and CDR2 is YYEEEE in the germline V gene. This CDR3 is 15 amino acids long. J lost 2 bases, V lost 2 bases, and 2 bases had no gene match.

V and J are TRBV7-2 and TRBJ1-3, with a weak D call TRBD1 (6 bases). The V gene lost 5 bases and the J gene lost 0 bases, with 14 bases spanning the gap. This CDR3 has 16 amino acids. Germline V CDR1 and CDR2: SGHTA, FQGNSA. CDR3 DNA: TGTGCCAGCAGCCCCACAGGGTCCTACTCTGGAAACACCATATATTTT. Encoded protein: CASSPTGSYSGNTIYF. Full variable domain (rest looked up from reference TRBV7-2 and TRBJ1-3): GAGVSQSPSNKVTEKGKDVELRCDPISGHTALYWYRQSLGQGLEFLIYFQGNSAPDKSGLPSDRFSAERTGGSVSTLTIQRTQQEDSAVYLCASSPTGSYSGNTIYFGEGSWLTVV.